The sequence of this T cell receptor beta chain was determined in a study of beta chain features in type 1 diabetes. The CDR3 sequence is 17 residues long. V was pared by 3 bases and J by 6 bases, with 22 bases between. Germline assignment: CDR1 SGHNT and CDR2 YYREEE (reference sequence). Every isolated RNA sample was fully reverse transcribed, so sequencing captured expressed TCRB transcripts. Profiling relied on immunoSEQ multiplex PCR, and the TCRdb table lists in-frame clones only, not all of them. The table includes hundreds of thousands of clones, 12% to 15% detected once. The V gene is TRBV5-4, the J gene TRBJ2-1, with a weak D call TRBD1 (5 bases). The specimen sequenced was central memory CD4+ T cells from blood. This receptor was obtained from a man under 40 in good health. The CDR3 sequence is CASSSKADSWGPNEQFF. For the CDR3, the DNA is TGTGCCAGCAGCTCAAAGGCCGATAGCTGGGGCCCCAATGAGCAGTTCTTC.